The rows below give T cell receptor beta chains drawn from one sample of a study of regulatory T cells in long-lasting Graves disease. MiXCR, applied by TCRdb to the multiplex PCR reads, yields one record per CDR3 protein. The sample has some 600,000 distinct CDR3 sequences, about 16% seen once; the top ten hold around 12%. These data were also reused for a study on T cells in Graves' hyperthyroidism and ophthalmopathy.

Sequencing used peripheral blood mononuclear cells (PBMCs), obtained at new diagnosis, from a patient treated with antithyroid drugs. The receptors derive from a young man with Graves disease. The CDR3 runs from the conserved cysteine through the conserved F or W. D genes are given only for firm matches. Some rows mark clone size as missing; the rest say once, few, many or name a class of expanded clone.

clone size	V gene	D gene	CDR3 length	J gene	CDR3 protein	CDR3 DNA
few	TRBV7-9	.	13	TRBJ2-7	CASSGQKSYEQYF	TGTGCCAGCTCGGGCCAAAAGTCCTACGAGCAGTACTTC
.	TRBV6-1	TRBD1	12	TRBJ1-2	CASLGQGYGYTF	TGTGCCAGCTTAGGACAGGGCTATGGCTACACCTTC
few	TRBV5-4	TRBD2	15	TRBJ2-7	CASSLESGRVNEQYF	TGTGCCAGCAGCTTGGAGAGCGGGAGAGTCAACGAGCAGTACTTC
.	TRBV6-1	TRBD2	13	TRBJ2-7	CASSTAGSYEQYF	TGTGCCAGCAGCACAGCGGGATCTTACGAGCAGTACTTC
few	TRBV10-1	.	16	TRBJ1-6	CASSEEAALGDSPLHF	TGCGCCAGCAGTGAAGAGGCCGCCCTCGGGGATTCACCCCTCCACTTT
.	TRBV6-1	TRBD1	19	TRBJ2-3	CASSYPSNTGGPGTDTQYF	TGTGCCAGCAGTTACCCCTCAAACACAGGGGGCCCAGGCACAGATACGCAGTATTTT
.	TRBV12-3/TRBV12-4	.	14	TRBJ2-7	CASSLRLGRYEQYF	TGTGCCAGCAGTTTAAGGCTCGGCCGCTACGAGCAGTACTTC
.	TRBV20-1	.	15	TRBJ2-7	CSARDSRLPSYEQYF	TGCAGTGCTAGAGATTCGCGACTACCCTCCTACGAGCAGTACTTC
many	TRBV30	.	13	TRBJ1-1	CAWRGVGPTEAFF	TGTGCCTGGAGGGGGGTGGGACCCACTGAAGCTTTCTTT
.	TRBV6-1	.	17	TRBJ2-1	CASSRVYDGSGVNEQFF	TGTGCCAGCAGTCGCGTCTATGACGGGAGTGGTGTTAATGAGCAGTTCTTC
many	TRBV2	TRBD1	15	TRBJ1-6	CASTPMDRGGSPLHF	TGTGCCAGCACCCCTATGGACAGGGGTGGCTCACCCCTCCACTTT
.	TRBV25-1	.	11	TRBJ2-3	CASGLADTQYF	TGTGCCAGCGGCCTGGCAGATACGCAGTATTTT
.	TRBV3-1	TRBD2	15	TRBJ2-7	CASSQAAGGPYEQYF	TGTGCCAGCAGCCAGGCAGCGGGAGGGCCCTACGAGCAGTACTTC
.	TRBV7-9	.	12	TRBJ1-5	CASSLGQQPQHF	TGTGCCAGCAGCTTAGGCCAACAGCCCCAGCATTTT
few	TRBV7-6	TRBD2	15	TRBJ2-7	CASSPGLAGESEQYF	TGTGCCAGCAGCCCCGGACTAGCGGGAGAGTCCGAGCAGTACTTC
many	TRBV28	TRBD1	13	TRBJ2-7	CASSTGASYEQYF	TGTGCCAGCAGTACAGGGGCTTCCTACGAGCAGTACTTC
few	TRBV20-1	TRBD2	15	TRBJ2-1	CSARVSSGRLNEQFF	TGCAGTGCTAGAGTATCCAGCGGGAGGTTGAATGAGCAGTTCTTC
.	TRBV5-5	.	17	TRBJ1-4	CASSSSLGKGLNEKLFF	TGTGCCAGCAGCTCCTCCCTCGGAAAGGGACTTAATGAAAAACTGTTTTTT
.	TRBV5-4	.	16	TRBJ1-1	CASSAGTGRMNTEAFF	TGTGCCAGCAGCGCTGGTACGGGGCGGATGAACACTGAAGCTTTCTTT
.	TRBV29-1	.	13	TRBJ2-7	CSVVKDHGHEQYF	TGCAGCGTTGTAAAGGACCATGGCCACGAGCAGTACTTC
few	TRBV14	.	15	TRBJ1-1	CASSERSPGAGEAFF	TGTGCCAGCAGCGAAAGATCCCCTGGGGCCGGTGAAGCTTTCTTT
.	TRBV20-1	TRBD2	15	TRBJ2-1	CSVLAEPISYNEQFF	TGCAGTGTACTAGCGGAGCCCATTTCCTACAATGAGCAGTTCTTC
.	TRBV6-1	TRBD1	18	TRBJ1-4	CASLAPGQGATANEKLFF	TGTGCCAGCCTCGCGCCGGGACAGGGGGCTACGGCTAATGAAAAACTGTTTTTT
.	TRBV5-1	.	15	TRBJ2-1	CASNLMLGPYNEQFF	TGTGCCAGCAACCTAATGTTGGGCCCCTACAATGAGCAGTTCTTC
many	TRBV3-1	TRBD2	16	TRBJ2-1	CASSQTPTSGVHEQFF	TGTGCCAGCAGCCAGACCCCGACTAGCGGGGTTCATGAGCAGTTCTTC
.	TRBV12-5	TRBD2	15	TRBJ2-1	CASAAAGEPYNEQFF	TGTGCTAGTGCCGCGGCGGGAGAGCCCTACAATGAGCAGTTCTTC
few	TRBV7-2	.	15	TRBJ2-3	CASSSLGTITDTQYF	TGTGCCAGCAGCTCGCTTGGCACTATCACAGATACGCAGTATTTT
many	TRBV7-9	.	17	TRBJ2-7	CASSFSGTAASSYEQYF	TGTGCCAGCAGCTTCTCCGGGACCGCCGCGAGCTCCTACGAGCAGTACTTC
.	TRBV12-5	.	14	TRBJ2-3	CASGLDPGPDTQYF	TGTGCTAGTGGTTTGGACCCGGGCCCAGATACGCAGTATTTT
many	TRBV30	TRBD1	11	TRBJ2-7	CAADRLGSQYF	TGTGCCGCGGACAGGCTGGGATCGCAGTACTTC
many	TRBV27	TRBD2	14	TRBJ2-5	CASRTSGMGETQYF	TGTGCCAGCCGGACTAGCGGGATGGGAGAGACCCAGTACTTC
.	TRBV20-1	.	12	TRBJ1-5	CSASFGNQPQHF	TGCAGTGCTAGTTTCGGCAATCAGCCCCAGCATTTT
few	TRBV18	.	13	TRBJ2-3	CASLRVREGTQYF	TGTGCCAGCCTTCGCGTACGAGAGGGTACGCAGTATTTT
many	TRBV6-5	.	15	TRBJ2-3	CASSYLQASTDTQYF	TGTGCCAGCAGTTACCTGCAGGCTAGCACAGATACGCAGTATTTT
few	TRBV7-9	TRBD2	15	TRBJ2-3	CASSEPRLASDTQYF	TGTGCCAGCAGCGAGCCGCGACTAGCGTCGGATACGCAGTATTTT
.	TRBV5-6	.	13	TRBJ2-1	CASSLLGEDEQFF	TGTGCCAGCAGCTTGTTAGGGGAGGATGAGCAGTTCTTC
many	TRBV6-1	.	15	TRBJ2-1	CASRTLAGLHNEQFF	TGTGCCAGCAGAACACTCGCGGGACTTCACAATGAGCAGTTCTTC
.	TRBV7-9	TRBD1	16	TRBJ1-6	CASSLEATGNNSPLHF	TGTGCCAGCAGCTTAGAAGCGACAGGGAATAATTCACCCCTCCACTTT
many	TRBV19	.	13	TRBJ1-1	CASSIFADREAFF	TGTGCCAGTAGTATCTTCGCCGACAGGGAAGCTTTCTTT
.	TRBV19	TRBD2	15	TRBJ2-1	CASSMGLAGRNEQFF	TGTGCCAGTAGTATGGGACTAGCGGGAAGGAATGAGCAGTTCTTC
many	TRBV7-9	.	13	TRBJ2-3	CASSLLLGDTQYF	TGTGCCAGCAGCTTACTCCTCGGAGATACGCAGTATTTT
many	TRBV11-2	TRBD1	17	TRBJ2-7	CASSLLPSGQGRYEQYF	TGTGCCAGCAGCTTACTTCCGTCGGGACAGGGACGATACGAGCAGTACTTC
many	TRBV5-1	TRBD1	15	TRBJ2-5	CASSLDGQDSETQYF	TGCGCCAGCAGCTTGGACGGACAGGACTCCGAGACCCAGTACTTC
.	TRBV6-4	.	13	TRBJ1-1	CASSDGGDTEAFF	TGTGCCAGCAGTGACGGAGGGGATACTGAAGCTTTCTTT
few	TRBV20-1	TRBD2	14	TRBJ2-7	CSAPVVAGVNEQYF	TGCAGTGCCCCCGTGGTAGCGGGAGTAAACGAGCAGTACTTC
.	TRBV11-2	.	14	TRBJ1-2	CASSRSREDYGYTF	TGTGCCAGCAGCCGATCAAGGGAGGACTATGGCTACACCTTC
.	TRBV25-1	TRBD1	17	TRBJ2-5	CASSEYSRQGAGETQYF	TGTGCCAGCAGTGAATACTCCCGACAGGGGGCTGGGGAGACCCAGTACTTC
many	TRBV3-1	TRBD2	17	TRBJ2-1	CASSQISGEGSYNEQFF	TGTGCCAGCAGCCAAATCTCGGGGGAGGGTTCCTACAATGAGCAGTTCTTC
.	TRBV30	.	13	TRBJ1-6	CAWSAQSSSPLHF	TGTGCCTGGAGTGCCCAAAGCTCTTCACCCCTCCACTTT
.	TRBV12-5	.	13	TRBJ1-1	CASVPGGGTEAFF	TGTGCTAGTGTTCCTGGGGGGGGGACTGAAGCTTTCTTT
many	TRBV3-1	.	14	TRBJ1-1	CASSQDLGGTEAFF	TGTGCCAGCAGCCAAGATCTTGGGGGAACTGAAGCTTTCTTT
.	TRBV30	.	14	TRBJ1-5	CAWSMGPGNQPQHF	TGTGCCTGGAGTATGGGGCCGGGGAATCAGCCCCAGCATTTT
many	TRBV12-3/TRBV12-4	.	12	TRBJ2-1	CASSINGDEQFF	TGTGCCAGCAGCATCAACGGGGATGAGCAGTTCTTC
many	TRBV5-5	TRBD1	17	TRBJ2-7	CASSTHPPGQGDSEQYF	TGTGCCAGCAGCACCCACCCCCCGGGACAGGGCGACTCCGAGCAGTACTTC
.	TRBV12-3/TRBV12-4	.	12	TRBJ2-5	CASSLTEETQYF	TGTGCCAGCAGTTTAACTGAAGAGACCCAGTACTTC
many	TRBV6-5	TRBD1	14	TRBJ2-7	CASSYLTGRYEQYF	TGTGCCAGCAGTTACTTGACAGGGCGATACGAGCAGTACTTC
.	TRBV3-1	.	16	TRBJ1-1	CASSQETREGITEAFF	TGTGCCAGCAGCCAAGAGACAAGGGAAGGGATCACTGAAGCTTTCTTT
few	TRBV7-9	.	13	TRBJ2-7	CASSRDMSYEQYF	TGTGCCAGCAGCCGTGACATGTCCTACGAGCAGTACTTC